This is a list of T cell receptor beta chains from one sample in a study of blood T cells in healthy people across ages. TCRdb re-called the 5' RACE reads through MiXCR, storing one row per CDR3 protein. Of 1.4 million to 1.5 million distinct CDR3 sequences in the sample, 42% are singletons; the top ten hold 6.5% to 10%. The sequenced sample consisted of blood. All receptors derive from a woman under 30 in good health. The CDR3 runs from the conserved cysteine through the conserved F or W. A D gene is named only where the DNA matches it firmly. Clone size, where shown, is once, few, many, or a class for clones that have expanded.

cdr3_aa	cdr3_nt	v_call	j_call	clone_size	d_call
CASSVGRFYGYTF	TGTGCCAGCAGTGTTGGGAGGTTCTATGGCTACACCTTC	TRBV25-1	TRBJ1-2	.	.
CASSQDHPLSGLAGGTDTQYF	TGCGCCAGCAGCCAAGACCACCCCTTGTCGGGACTAGCGGGGGGCACAGATACGCAGTATTTT	TRBV4-1	TRBJ2-3	.	TRBD2
CASSYVAGGQETQYF	TGTGCCAGCAGTTACGTAGCGGGAGGCCAAGAGACCCAGTACTTC	TRBV6-2/TRBV6-3	TRBJ2-5	few	TRBD2
CASSATSFTDTQYF	TGCGCCAGCAGCGCTACTAGTTTCACAGATACGCAGTATTTT	TRBV5-1	TRBJ2-3	.	.
CASSYRGARTGEGAFF	TGTGCCAGCAGTTACCGGGGGGCGAGGACAGGGGAAGGAGCTTTCTTT	TRBV6-5	TRBJ1-1	.	TRBD1
CASSTRLAGGQDTQYF	TGTGCCAGCAGCACCCGCCTAGCGGGGGGGCAGGATACGCAGTATTTT	TRBV7-2	TRBJ2-3	.	TRBD2
CASRTRPEDTQYF	TGTGCCAGCAGAACTCGACCCGAAGATACGCAGTATTTT	TRBV6-5	TRBJ2-3	few	.
CASIEWGNTEAFF	TGTGCCAGCATTGAGTGGGGGAACACTGAAGCTTTCTTT	TRBV25-1	TRBJ1-1	.	.
CASSRRQGSYGYTF	TGTGCCAGCAGCCGTAGACAGGGGAGCTATGGCTACACCTTC	TRBV27	TRBJ1-2	.	TRBD1
CASSPQGQGNNSPLHF	TGTGCCAGCAGTCCACAAGGACAGGGCAATAATTCACCCCTCCACTTT	TRBV12-3/TRBV12-4	TRBJ1-6	.	TRBD1